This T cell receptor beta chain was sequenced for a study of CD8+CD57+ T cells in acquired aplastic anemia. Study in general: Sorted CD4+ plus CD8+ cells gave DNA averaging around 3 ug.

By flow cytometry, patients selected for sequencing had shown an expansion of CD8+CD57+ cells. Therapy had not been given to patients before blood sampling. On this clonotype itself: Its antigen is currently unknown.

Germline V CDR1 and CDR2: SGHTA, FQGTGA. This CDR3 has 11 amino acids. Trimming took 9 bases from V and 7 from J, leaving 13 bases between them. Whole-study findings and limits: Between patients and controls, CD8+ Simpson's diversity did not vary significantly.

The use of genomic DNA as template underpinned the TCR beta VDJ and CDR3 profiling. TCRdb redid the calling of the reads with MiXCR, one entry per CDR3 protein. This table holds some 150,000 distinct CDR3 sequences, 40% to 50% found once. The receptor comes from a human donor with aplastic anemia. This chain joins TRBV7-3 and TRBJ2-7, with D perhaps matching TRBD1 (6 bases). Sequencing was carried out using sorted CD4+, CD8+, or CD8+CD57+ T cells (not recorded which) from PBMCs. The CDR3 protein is CASSGEWEQYF. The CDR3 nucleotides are TGTGCCAGTTCAGGGGAGTGGGAGCAGTACTTC.